The rows below give T cell receptor beta chains drawn from one sample of a study of glioma-infiltrating T cells. TCRdb re-derived calls from the multiplex PCR reads in MiXCR, one entry per CDR3 protein. In the table there are 300,000 to 450,000 distinct CDR3 sequences, less than 50% of which are singletons. Material for sequencing was glioma tissue, nonneoplastic brain tissue, or PBMCs (not recorded which). Every receptor here comes from a human donor with low-grade glioma or glioblastoma, undergoing nonglioma brain surgery, or in good health (not recorded which). Both conserved end residues are part of each CDR3. A D gene is named only where the DNA matches it firmly. Size is stated for part of the rows, as once, few or many counts, or as a class when the clone is expanded.

>TRBV6-5|many|TRBJ2-2|TRBD1
CASSYGGRGLNTGELFF
TGTGCCAGCAGTTACGGGGGTAGGGGGCTGAACACCGGGGAGCTGTTTTTT
>TRBV7-9|.|TRBJ1-2|.
CASSLLVLGANYGYTF
TGTGCCAGCAGCTTACTGGTTCTGGGAGCTAACTATGGCTACACCTTC
>TRBV24-1|few|TRBJ1-1|TRBD1
CAIQDRGETEAFF
TGTGCCATACAGGACAGGGGCGAAACTGAAGCTTTCTTT
>TRBV2|few|TRBJ1-4|TRBD1
CASILDRSQEKLFF
TGTGCCAGCATCCTGGACAGGAGTCAGGAAAAACTGTTTTTT
>TRBV28|.|TRBJ1-5|.
CASSCRGQPQHF
TGTGCCAGCAGCTGCAGGGGACAGCCCCAGCATTTT
>TRBV7-2|.|TRBJ1-1|TRBD1
CASSLVRVSSTGEPFF
TGTGCCAGCAGCTTAGTAAGAGTGTCGTCGACAGGGGAGCCTTTCTTT
>TRBV4-2|few|TRBJ2-1|.
CASSLEGPDEQFF
TGTGCCAGCAGCTTGGAAGGCCCGGATGAGCAGTTCTTC
>TRBV19|.|TRBJ1-4|.
CTSSSRILPGQNNEKLFF
TGTACCAGTAGCAGTCGCATCCTGCCGGGACAAAATAATGAAAAACTGTTTTTT
>TRBV29-1|.|TRBJ2-1|TRBD2
CSVGGAGGYNEQFF
TGCAGCGTTGGAGGGGCGGGAGGTTACAATGAGCAGTTCTTC
>TRBV6-5|many|TRBJ2-3|.
CASSYSRASTDTQYF
TGTGCCAGCAGTTACTCGAGGGCAAGCACAGATACGCAGTATTTT
>TRBV7-2|once|TRBJ2-1|TRBD1
CASSLARTGKYNEQFF
TGTGCCAGCAGCTTAGCACGGACAGGGAAATACAATGAGCAGTTCTTC
>TRBV20-1|.|TRBJ2-1|TRBD2
CSAKTSGRGARNEQFF
TGCAGTGCTAAGACTAGCGGGAGGGGGGCTAGGAATGAGCAGTTCTTC
>TRBV14|.|TRBJ2-4|.
CASSSSPGRNIQYF
TGTGCCAGCAGCTCTAGTCCAGGCCGGAACATTCAGTACTTC
>TRBV7-2|.|TRBJ2-7|TRBD2
CASSLKTSDPYERYF
TGTGCCAGCAGCTTAAAAACTAGCGACCCCTACGAGCGGTACTTC
>TRBV10-3|.|TRBJ1-2|.
CAISEGTGRYYGYTF
TGTGCCATCAGTGAAGGTACTGGACGATATTATGGCTACACCTTC
>TRBV20-1|.|TRBJ2-7|.
CSVKTGQPEEYF
TGCAGTGTCAAAACGGGACAACCTGAGGAGTACTTC
>TRBV6-5|many|TRBJ2-7|.
CASSYAISYEQYF
TGTGCCAGCAGTTACGCAATCTCCTACGAGCAGTACTTC